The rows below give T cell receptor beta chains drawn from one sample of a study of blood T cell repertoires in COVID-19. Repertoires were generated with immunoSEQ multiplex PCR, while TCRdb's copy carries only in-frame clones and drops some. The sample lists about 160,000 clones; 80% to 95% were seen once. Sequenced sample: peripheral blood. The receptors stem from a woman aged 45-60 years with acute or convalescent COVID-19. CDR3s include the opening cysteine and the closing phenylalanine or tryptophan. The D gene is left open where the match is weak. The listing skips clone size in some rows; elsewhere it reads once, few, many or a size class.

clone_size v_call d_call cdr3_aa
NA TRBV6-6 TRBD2 CASSSLGGRRTSGSYNEQFF
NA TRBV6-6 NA CASRWGRTDTQYF
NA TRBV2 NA CASSTDLNTEAFF
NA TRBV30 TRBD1 CAWRQGGEKLFF
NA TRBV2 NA CASTYEAGTHEQYF
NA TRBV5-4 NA CASSSTTGTLNEKLFF
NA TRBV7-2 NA CASSLSSFEQFF
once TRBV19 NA CASSIGDSPNTGELFF
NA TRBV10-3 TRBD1 CAISPRDRGHEQFF
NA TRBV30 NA CAWSRPGLRGLDGYTF
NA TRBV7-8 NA CASSPNLLTSGNTIYF
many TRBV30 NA CAWSVRNGQLYQPQHF
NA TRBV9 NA CASSVGSAQQGEQFF
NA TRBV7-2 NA CASSSTLSGANVLTF
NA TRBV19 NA CASSNEQGGQPQHF
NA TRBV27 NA CASSLSAGGLSYNEQFF
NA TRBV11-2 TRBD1 CASSLSRGLTGELFF
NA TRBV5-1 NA CASSFAQGMGETQYF
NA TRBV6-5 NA CASSYRQSLGNSPLHF
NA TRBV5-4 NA CASKAGTDTQYF
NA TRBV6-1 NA CASSEVKNTGELFF
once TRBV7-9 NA CASSHPPVHGGEKLFF
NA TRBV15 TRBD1 CATSRGTGGGYGYTF
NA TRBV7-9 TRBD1 CASSLVGQGALNTEAFF
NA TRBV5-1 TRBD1 CASSYNDRGPNTGELFF
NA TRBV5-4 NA CASSRLGNRSWTNTGELFF
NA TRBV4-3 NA CASSPSGLGGTGELFF
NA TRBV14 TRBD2 CASARGEYEQYF